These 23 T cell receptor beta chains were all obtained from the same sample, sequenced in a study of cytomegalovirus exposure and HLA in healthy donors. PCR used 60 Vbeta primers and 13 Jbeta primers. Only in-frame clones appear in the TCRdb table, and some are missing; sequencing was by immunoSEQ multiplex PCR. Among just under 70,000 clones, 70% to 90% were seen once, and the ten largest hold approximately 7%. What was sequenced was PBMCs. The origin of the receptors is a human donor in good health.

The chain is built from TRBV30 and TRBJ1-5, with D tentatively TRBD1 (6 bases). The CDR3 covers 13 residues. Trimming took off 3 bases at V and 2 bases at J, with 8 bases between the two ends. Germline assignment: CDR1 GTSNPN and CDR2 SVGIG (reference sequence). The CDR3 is CAWSSGGNQPQHF. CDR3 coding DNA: TGTGCCTGGAGCTCAGGGGGCAATCAGCCCCAGCATTTT.

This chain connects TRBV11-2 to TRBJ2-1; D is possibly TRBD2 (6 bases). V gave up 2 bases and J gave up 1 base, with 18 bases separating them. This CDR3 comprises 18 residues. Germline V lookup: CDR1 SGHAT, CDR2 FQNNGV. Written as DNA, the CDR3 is TGTGCCAGCAGCTTACCCCAGGGCGGGGTACGGTCCTACAATGAGCAGTTCTTC. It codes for CASSLPQGGVRSYNEQFF.

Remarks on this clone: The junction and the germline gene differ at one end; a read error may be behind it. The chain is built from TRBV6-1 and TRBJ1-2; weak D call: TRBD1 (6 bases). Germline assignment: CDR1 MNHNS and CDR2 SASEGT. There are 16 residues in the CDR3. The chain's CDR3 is CASSEGASGAGYGYPF. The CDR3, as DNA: TGTGCCAGCAGTGAAGGGGCATCAGGGGCGGGCTATGGCTACCCCTTC.

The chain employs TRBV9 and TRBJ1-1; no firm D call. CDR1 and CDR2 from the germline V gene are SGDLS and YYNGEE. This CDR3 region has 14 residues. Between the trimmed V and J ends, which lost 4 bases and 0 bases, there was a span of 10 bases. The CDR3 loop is CASSSTVVNTEAFF. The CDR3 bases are TGTGCCAGCAGCTCCACAGTGGTGAACACTGAAGCTTTCTTT.

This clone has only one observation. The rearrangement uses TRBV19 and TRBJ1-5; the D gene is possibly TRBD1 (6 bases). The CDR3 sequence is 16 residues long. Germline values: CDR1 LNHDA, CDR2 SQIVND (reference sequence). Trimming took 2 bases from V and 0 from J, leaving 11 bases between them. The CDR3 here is CASSILAGASNQPQHF. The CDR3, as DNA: TGTGCCAGTAGTATATTGGCGGGGGCTAGCAATCAGCCCCAGCATTTT. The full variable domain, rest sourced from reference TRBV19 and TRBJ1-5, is DGGITQSPKYLFRKEGQNVTLSCEQNLNHDAMYWYRQDPGQGLRLIYYSQIVNDFQKGDIAEGYSVSREKKESFPLTVTSAQKNPTAFYLCASSILAGASNQPQHFGDGTRLSIL.

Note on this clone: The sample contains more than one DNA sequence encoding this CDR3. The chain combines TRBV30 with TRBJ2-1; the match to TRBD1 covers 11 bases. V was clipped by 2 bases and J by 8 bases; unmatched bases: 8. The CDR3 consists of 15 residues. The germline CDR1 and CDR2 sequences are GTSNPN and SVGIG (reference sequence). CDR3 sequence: CAWSLLGQGADEQFF. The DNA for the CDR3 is TGTGCCTGGAGTCTCCTCGGACAGGGGGCAGATGAGCAGTTCTTC.

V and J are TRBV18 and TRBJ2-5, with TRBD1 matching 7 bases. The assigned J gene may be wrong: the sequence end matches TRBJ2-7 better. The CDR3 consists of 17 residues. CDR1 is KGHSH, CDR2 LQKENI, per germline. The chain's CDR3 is CASSPRPRQGPGDEQYF. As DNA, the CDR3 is TGTGCCAGCTCACCAAGGCCGAGACAGGGACCGGGTGACGAGCAGTACTTC.

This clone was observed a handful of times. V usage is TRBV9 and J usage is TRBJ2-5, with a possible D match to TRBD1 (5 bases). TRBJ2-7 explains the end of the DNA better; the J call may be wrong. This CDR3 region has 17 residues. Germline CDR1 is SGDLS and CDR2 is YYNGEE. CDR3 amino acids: CASSVGVGQKSSYEQYF. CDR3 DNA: TGTGCCAGCAGCGTAGGTGTGGGGCAGAAAAGCTCCTACGAGCAGTACTTC.

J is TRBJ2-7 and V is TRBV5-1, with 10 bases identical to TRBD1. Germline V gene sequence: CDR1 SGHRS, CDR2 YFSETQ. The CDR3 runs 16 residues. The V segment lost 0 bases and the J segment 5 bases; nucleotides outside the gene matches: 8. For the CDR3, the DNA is TGCGCCAGCAGCTTGGGCTGGGTGGGGACAGGGGACGAGCAGTACTTC. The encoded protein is CASSLGWVGTGDEQYF.

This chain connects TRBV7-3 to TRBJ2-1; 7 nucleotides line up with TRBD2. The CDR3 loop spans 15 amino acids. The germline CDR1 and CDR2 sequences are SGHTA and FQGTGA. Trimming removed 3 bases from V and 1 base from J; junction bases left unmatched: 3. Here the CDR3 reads CASSFTGGSYNEQFF. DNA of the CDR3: TGTGCCAGCAGCTTTACGGGGGGATCCTACAATGAGCAGTTCTTC.

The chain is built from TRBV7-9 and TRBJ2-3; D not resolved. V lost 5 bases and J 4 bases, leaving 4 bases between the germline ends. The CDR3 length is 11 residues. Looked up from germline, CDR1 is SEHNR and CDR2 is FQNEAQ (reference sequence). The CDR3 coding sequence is TGTGCCAGCAGCACGGCAGATACGCAGTATTTT. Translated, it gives CASSTADTQYF.

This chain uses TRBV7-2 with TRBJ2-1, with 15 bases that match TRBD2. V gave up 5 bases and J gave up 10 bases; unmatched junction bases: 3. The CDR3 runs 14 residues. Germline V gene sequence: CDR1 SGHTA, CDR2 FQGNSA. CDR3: CASSGTSGGREQFF. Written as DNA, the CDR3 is TGTGCCAGCAGCGGGACTAGCGGGGGGAGAGAGCAGTTCTTC.

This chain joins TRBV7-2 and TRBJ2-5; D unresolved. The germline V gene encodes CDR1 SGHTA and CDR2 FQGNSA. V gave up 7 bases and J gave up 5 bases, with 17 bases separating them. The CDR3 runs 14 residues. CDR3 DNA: TGTGCCAGCAAAGGCTCTGCCCAGGTGGAGACCCAGTACTTC. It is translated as CASKGSAQVETQYF.

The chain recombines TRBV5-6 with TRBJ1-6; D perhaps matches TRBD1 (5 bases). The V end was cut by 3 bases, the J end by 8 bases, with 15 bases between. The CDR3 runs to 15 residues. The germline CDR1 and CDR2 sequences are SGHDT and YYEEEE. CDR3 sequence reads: CASSSGRQSYSPLHF. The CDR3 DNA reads TGTGCCAGCAGCTCCGGGCGACAGTCGTATTCACCCCTCCACTTT.

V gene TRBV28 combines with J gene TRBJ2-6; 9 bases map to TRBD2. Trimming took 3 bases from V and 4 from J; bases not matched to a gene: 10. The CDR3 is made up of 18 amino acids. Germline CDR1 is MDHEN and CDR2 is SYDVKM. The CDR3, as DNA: TGTGCCAGCAGTTTTCTATTAGCGGGGGTGAGGGGGGCCAACGTCCTGACTTTC. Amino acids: CASSFLLAGVRGANVLTF.

DNA of the CDR3: TGTGCCAGCAAGCCAGGGGGTCCCTACGAGCAGTACTTC. Its protein is CASKPGGPYEQYF. V and J are TRBV7-2 and TRBJ2-7; 7 bases are shared with TRBD1. CDR3 size: 13 residues. The ends lost 7 bases at V and 2 bases at J; junction bases unmatched: 5. Germline CDR1 reads SGHTA; CDR2 reads FQGNSA.

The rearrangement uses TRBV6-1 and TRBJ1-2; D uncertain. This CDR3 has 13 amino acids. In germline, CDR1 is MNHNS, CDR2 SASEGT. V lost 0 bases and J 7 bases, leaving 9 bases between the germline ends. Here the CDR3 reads CASSEADTLGYTF. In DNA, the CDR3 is TGTGCCAGCAGTGAAGCCGACACTCTTGGCTACACCTTC.

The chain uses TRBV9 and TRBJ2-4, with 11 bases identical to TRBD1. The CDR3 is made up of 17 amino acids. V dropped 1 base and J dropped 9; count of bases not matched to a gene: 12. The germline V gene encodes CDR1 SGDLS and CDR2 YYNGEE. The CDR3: CASSVTPLGTGGGIQYF. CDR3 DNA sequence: TGTGCCAGCAGCGTAACCCCCCTGGGGACAGGGGGTGGCATTCAGTACTTC.

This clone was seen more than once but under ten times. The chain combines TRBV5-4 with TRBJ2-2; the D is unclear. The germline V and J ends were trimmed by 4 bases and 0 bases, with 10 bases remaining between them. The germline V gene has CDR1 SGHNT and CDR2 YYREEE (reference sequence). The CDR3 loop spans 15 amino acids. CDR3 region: CASSTALANTGELFF. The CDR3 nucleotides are TGTGCCAGCAGCACCGCCCTAGCGAACACCGGGGAGCTGTTTTTT.

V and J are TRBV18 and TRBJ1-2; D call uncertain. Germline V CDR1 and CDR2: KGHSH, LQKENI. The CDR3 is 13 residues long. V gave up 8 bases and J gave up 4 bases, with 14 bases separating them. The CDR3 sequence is CASRLGVLYGYTF. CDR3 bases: TGTGCCAGCCGTCTCGGGGTCCTCTATGGCTACACCTTC.

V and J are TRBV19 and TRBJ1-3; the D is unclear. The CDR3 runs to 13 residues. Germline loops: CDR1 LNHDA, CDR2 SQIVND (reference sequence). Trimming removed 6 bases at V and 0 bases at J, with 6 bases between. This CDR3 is CASRRGSGNTIYF. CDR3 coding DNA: TGTGCCAGTAGACGGGGCTCTGGAAACACCATATATTTT.

The CDR3 DNA follows: TGTGCCAGCAGACAGCAGGACAGGGGGAATACGCAGTATTTT. Translated: CASRQQDRGNTQYF. This chain connects TRBV27 to TRBJ2-3; 10 bases agree with TRBD1. The CDR3 loop spans 14 amino acids. In germline, CDR1 is MNHEY, CDR2 SMNVEV (reference sequence). V was clipped by 6 bases and J by 7 bases; unmatched bases: 7.

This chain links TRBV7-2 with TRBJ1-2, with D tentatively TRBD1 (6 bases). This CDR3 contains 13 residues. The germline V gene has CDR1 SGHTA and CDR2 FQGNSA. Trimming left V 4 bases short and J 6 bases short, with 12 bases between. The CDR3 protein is CASSYRTDDGYTF. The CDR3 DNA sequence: TGTGCCAGCAGCTATAGGACAGATGATGGCTACACCTTC.